The clone carrying this T cell receptor beta chain appeared once. This specimen comes from a study of T cell changes during pregnancy in multiple sclerosis. Measured with immunoSEQ multiplex PCR; TCRdb has only the in-frame clones, and not every one. The sample yields 40,000 to 60,000 clones, 90% to 95% seen once. This CDR3 comprises 13 residues. The germline CDR1 and CDR2 sequences are SQVTM and ANQGSEA. V trimming: 3 bases; J trimming: 6 bases; junction bases outside the gene matches: 4. This material consisted of CD8+ T cells from peripheral blood mononuclear cells, taken after pregnancy. The genes are TRBV29-1 and TRBJ2-1; 8 nucleotides align to TRBD2. The sequence came from a female donor with multiple sclerosis, enrolled in a pregnancy study. CDR3: CSVDVGGVNEQFF. The CDR3 DNA sequence: TGCAGCGTTGACGTCGGGGGGGTCAATGAGCAGTTCTTC.